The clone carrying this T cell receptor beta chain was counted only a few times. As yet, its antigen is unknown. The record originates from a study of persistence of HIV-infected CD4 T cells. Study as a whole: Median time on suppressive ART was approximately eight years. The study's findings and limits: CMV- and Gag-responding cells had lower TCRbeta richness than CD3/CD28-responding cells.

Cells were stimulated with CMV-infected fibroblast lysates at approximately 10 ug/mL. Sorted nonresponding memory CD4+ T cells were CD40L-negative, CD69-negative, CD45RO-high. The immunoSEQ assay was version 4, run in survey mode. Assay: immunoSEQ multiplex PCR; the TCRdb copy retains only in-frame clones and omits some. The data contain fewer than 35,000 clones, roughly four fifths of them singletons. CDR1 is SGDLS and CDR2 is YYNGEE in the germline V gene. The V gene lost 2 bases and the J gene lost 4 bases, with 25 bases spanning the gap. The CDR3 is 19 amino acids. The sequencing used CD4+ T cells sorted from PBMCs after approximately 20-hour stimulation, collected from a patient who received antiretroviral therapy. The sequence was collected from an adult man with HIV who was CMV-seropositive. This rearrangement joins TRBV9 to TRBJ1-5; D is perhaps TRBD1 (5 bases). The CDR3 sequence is CASSVLRRRSGTENQPQHF. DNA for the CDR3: TGTGCCAGCAGCGTCTTACGTCGAAGGTCTGGGACGGAAAATCAGCCCCAGCATTTT.